The present TCR beta chain was sequenced within a study of OX40 agonist ivuxolimab in advanced cancers. At the level of the study: Dosing consisted of intravenous ivuxolimab at 0.01 to 10 mg/kg every 2 weeks. Patients were over 65% male with ages roughly 23 to 85, mean around 58.

As for this clone: Its antigen is as yet unknown.

The CDR3 loop spans 12 amino acids. CDR1 is SNHLY, CDR2 FYNNEI, per germline. Trimming took 2 bases from V and 8 from J, leaving 9 bases between them. Notes on the study in general: Researchers did not establish what antigens the expanded peripheral T cells target. Patients with a partial response at 0.1-3.0 mg/kg had among the lowest clonal expansion.

The protocol was immunoSEQ multiplex PCR, while the TCRdb copy is restricted to in-frame clones and leaves out a portion. Of almost 70,000 clones in the sample, about nine tenths were seen once. The chain has TRBV2 and TRBJ1-2; D is ambiguous. Sequenced material: CD4+ or CD8+ T cells sorted from blood, taken in a trial of the OX40 agonist ivuxolimab. The sequence came from an adult with an advanced solid tumor such as melanoma, head and neck, liver or kidney cancer. This chain's CDR3 is CASSERSGGYTF. Here the CDR3 DNA reads TGTGCCAGCAGTGAAAGGTCGGGGGGCTACACCTTC.